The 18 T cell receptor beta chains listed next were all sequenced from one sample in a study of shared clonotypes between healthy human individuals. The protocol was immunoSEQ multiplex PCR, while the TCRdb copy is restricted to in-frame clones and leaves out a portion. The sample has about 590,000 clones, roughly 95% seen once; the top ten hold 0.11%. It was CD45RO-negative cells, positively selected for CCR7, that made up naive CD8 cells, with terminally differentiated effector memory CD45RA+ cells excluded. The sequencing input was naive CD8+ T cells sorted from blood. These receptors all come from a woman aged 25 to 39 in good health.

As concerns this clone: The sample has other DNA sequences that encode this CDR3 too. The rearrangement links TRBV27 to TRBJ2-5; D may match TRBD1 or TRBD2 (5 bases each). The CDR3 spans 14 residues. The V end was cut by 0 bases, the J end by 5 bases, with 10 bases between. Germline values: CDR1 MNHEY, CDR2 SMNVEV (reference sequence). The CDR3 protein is CASSLSSGRETQYF. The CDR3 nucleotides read TGTGCCAGCAGTTTATCTTCGGGGCGGGAGACCCAGTACTTC.

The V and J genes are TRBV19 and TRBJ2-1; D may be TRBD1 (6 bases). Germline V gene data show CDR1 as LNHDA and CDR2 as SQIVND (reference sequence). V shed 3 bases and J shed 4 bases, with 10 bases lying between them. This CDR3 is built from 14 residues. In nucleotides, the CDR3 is TGTGCCAGTAGTATTATGCAGGGGTACAATGAGCAGTTCTTC. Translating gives CASSIMQGYNEQFF.

Here the CDR3 DNA reads TGTGCCAGTAGTTCTCTCATCCAGAGAGCTAACTATGGCTACACCTTC. Protein: CASSSLIQRANYGYTF. The rearrangement links TRBV19 to TRBJ1-2; D unresolved. The V gene's germline CDR1 is LNHDA and CDR2 SQIVND (reference sequence). V was clipped by 5 bases and J by 0 bases, with 16 bases between them. This CDR3 is built from 16 residues.

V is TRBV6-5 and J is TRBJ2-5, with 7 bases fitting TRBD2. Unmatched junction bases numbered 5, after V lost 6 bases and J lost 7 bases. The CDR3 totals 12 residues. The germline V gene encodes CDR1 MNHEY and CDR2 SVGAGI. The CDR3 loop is CASRGEGRTQYF. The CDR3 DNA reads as TGTGCCAGCAGGGGGGAGGGACGGACCCAGTACTTC.

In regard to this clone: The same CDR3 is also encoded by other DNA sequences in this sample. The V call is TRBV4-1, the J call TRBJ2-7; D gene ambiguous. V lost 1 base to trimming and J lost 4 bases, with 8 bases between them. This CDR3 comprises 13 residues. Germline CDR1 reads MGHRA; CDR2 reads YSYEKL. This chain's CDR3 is CASSQVGAYEQYF. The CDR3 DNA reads TGCGCCAGCAGCCAAGTTGGCGCGTACGAGCAGTACTTC.

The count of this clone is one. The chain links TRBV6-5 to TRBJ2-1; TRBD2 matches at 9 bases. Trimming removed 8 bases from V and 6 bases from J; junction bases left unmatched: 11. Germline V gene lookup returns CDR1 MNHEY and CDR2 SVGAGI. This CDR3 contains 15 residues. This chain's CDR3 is CASEKRASGTNEQFF. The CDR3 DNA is TGTGCCAGCGAGAAAAGGGCTAGCGGGACCAATGAGCAGTTCTTC.

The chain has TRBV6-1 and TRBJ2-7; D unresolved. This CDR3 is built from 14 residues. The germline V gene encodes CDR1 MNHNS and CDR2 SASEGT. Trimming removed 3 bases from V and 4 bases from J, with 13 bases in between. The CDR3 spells CASSDTVFSYEQYF. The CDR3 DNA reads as TGTGCCAGCAGTGACACAGTTTTTTCGTACGAGCAGTACTTC.

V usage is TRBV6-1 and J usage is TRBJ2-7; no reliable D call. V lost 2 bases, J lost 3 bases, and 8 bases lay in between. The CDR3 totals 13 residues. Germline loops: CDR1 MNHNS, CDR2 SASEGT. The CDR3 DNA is TGTGCCAGCAGTGAAACAGAGGACTACGAGCAGTACTTC. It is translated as CASSETEDYEQYF.

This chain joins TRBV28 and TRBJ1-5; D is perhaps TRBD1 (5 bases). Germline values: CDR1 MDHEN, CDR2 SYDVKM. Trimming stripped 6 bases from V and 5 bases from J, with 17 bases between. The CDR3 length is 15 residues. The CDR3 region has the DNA TGTGCCAGCAGCGGCAAAACCGGGGCCTATCAGCCCCAGCATTTT. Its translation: CASSGKTGAYQPQHF.

CDR3 DNA sequence: TGTGCCAGCACGGCGGGAGGCAATCAGCCCCAGCATTTT. Amino acids: CASTAGGNQPQHF. The J gene is TRBJ1-5, the V gene TRBV28; D gene uncertain. Germline lookup yields CDR1 MDHEN and CDR2 SYDVKM. Between the trimmed V and J ends, which lost 7 bases and 2 bases, there was a span of 9 bases. The CDR3 runs 13 residues.

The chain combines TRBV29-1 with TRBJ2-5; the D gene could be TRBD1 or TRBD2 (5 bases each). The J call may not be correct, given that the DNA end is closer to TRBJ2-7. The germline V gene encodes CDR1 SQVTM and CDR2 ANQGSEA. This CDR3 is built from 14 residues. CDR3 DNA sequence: TGCAGCGTTGGAATCCTCCCGGGGCAGGGCGAGCAGTACTTC. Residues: CSVGILPGQGEQYF.

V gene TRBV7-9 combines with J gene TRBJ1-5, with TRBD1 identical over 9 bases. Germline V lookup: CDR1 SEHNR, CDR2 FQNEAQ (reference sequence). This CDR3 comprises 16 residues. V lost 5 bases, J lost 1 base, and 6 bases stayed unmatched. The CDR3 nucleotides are TGTGCCAGCAGCAAGGGACAGGGTTGGAGCAATCAGCCCCAGCATTTT. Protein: CASSKGQGWSNQPQHF. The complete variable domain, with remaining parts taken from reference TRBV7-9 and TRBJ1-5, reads DTGVSQNPRHKITKRGQNVTFRCDPISEHNRLYWYRQTLGQGPEFLTYFQNEAQLEKSRLLSDRFSAERPKGSFSTLEIQRTEQGDSAMYLCASSKGQGWSNQPQHFGDGTRLSIL.

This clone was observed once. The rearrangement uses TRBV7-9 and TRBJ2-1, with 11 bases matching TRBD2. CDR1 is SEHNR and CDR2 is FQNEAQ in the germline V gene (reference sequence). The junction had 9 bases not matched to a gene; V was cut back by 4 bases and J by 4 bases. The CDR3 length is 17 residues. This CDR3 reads CASSSPPGLAEYNEQFF. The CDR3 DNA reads TGTGCCAGCAGCTCCCCGCCGGGACTAGCGGAATACAATGAGCAGTTCTTC.

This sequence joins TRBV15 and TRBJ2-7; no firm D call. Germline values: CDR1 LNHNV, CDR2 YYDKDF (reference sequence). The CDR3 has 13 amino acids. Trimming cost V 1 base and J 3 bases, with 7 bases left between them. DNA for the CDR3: TGTGCCACCAGCAGAGCCGAAAGCTACGAGCAGTACTTC. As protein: CATSRAESYEQYF. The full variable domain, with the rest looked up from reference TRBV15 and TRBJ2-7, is DAMVIQNPRYQVTQFGKPVTLSCSQTLNHNVMYWYQQKSSQAPKLLFHYYDKDFNNEADTPDNFQSRRPNTSFCFLDIRSPGLGDTAMYLCATSRAESYEQYFGPGTRLTVT.

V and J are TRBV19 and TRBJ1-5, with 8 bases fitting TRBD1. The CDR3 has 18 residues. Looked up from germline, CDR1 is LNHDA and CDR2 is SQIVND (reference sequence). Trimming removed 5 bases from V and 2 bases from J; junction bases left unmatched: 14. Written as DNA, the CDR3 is TGTGCCAGTAGTCCACACCCAGGGGGCTGGGTCGGCAATCAGCCCCAGCATTTT. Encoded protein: CASSPHPGGWVGNQPQHF.

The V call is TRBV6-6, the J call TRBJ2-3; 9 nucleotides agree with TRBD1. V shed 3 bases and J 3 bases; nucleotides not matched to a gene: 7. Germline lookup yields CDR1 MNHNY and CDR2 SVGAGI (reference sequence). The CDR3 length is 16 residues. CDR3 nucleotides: TGTGCCAGCAGTTATGGGGGACAGGGAATGACAGATACGCAGTATTTT. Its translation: CASSYGGQGMTDTQYF.

The CDR3 here is CASSQEGQGLSGYTF. DNA of the CDR3: TGCGCCAGCAGCCAAGAAGGACAGGGCTTAAGTGGCTACACCTTC. The gene calls are TRBV4-1 and TRBJ1-2; 8 bases agree with TRBD1. V shed 0 bases, J shed 7 bases, and the junction held 7 bases outside the gene matches. Germline CDR1 reads MGHRA; CDR2 reads YSYEKL. The length of the CDR3 is 15 residues.

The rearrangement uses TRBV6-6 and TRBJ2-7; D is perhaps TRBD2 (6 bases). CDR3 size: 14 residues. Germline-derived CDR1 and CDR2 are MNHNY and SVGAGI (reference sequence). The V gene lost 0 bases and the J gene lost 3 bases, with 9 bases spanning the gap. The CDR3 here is CASSYSEGYYEQYF. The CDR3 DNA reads TGTGCCAGCAGTTACTCGGAGGGGTACTACGAGCAGTACTTC.